This T cell receptor beta chain is from a study of siplizumab effects on memory and regulatory T cells. The study, taken as a whole, reports: Naive T cells seemed more diverse than memory cells; they also seemed major alloresponse contributors. Alloreactive CD4+ clones that could be mapped were on average about 69% Treg-derived with siplizumab, against approximately 30% in controls.

Per-sample assaying covered about 10^5 TCR templates. Generated by immunoSEQ multiplex PCR, the TCRdb table keeps only in-frame clones and is missing some. Of about 62,000 clones in the sample, roughly 78% are singletons; the top ten hold about 0.4%. The CDR3 consists of 12 residues. Germline V gene data show CDR1 as SGDLS and CDR2 as YYNGEE. Trimming took off 0 bases at V and 4 bases at J, with 3 bases between the two ends. About this clone: Its antigen is as yet unknown.

J is TRBJ2-3 and V is TRBV9; D is unclear. The sample comprised memory CD4+ T cells sorted from blood. This TCR was recovered from a human donor in good health. CDR3 bases: TGTGCCAGCAGCGTAGAAGCAGATACGCAGTATTTT. Protein product: CASSVEADTQYF.